This T cell receptor (beta chain) was captured by sequencing in a study of beta chain features in type 1 diabetes. Study-level results: The similarity of naive, central memory and Treg TCRB repertoires appeared greater among patients than among healthy donors. Type 1 diabetes patients had TCRB CDR3s that were shorter (moderately but significantly so) in all four CD4+ subsets.

Cell sorting via CD45RO/CCR7/CD25/CD127/CD95/CD27 was performed to obtain CD4+ naive, central memory, regulatory and stem cell-like memory cells. This clone was observed a handful of times. Its antigen remains unidentified. Reverse transcribing all isolated RNA meant expressed TCRB transcripts were sequenced. Generated by immunoSEQ multiplex PCR, the TCRdb table keeps only in-frame clones and is missing some. The sample holds under 150,000 clones, roughly 17% seen once. The CDR3 consists of 15 residues. Trimming stripped 3 bases from V and 1 base from J, with 12 bases between. CDR1 MNHEY and CDR2 SMNVEV come from the germline V gene (reference sequence).

This sequence originates from a man aged 18 to 29 with type 1 diabetes. The material sequenced was central memory CD4+ T cells from blood. This chain uses TRBV27 with TRBJ2-5, with no clear D. CDR3 in amino acids: CASSFGLGFQETQYF. Here the CDR3 DNA reads TGTGCCAGCAGTTTTGGCCTGGGGTTCCAAGAGACCCAGTACTTC.